The rows below give T cell receptor beta chains drawn from one sample of a study of T cells in localized non-small cell lung cancer. Using immunoSEQ multiplex PCR, the repertoire was profiled, and TCRdb retains in-frame clones only, with some absent. Here the sample spans roughly 27,000 clones, about 91% being singletons. The source material was peripheral blood, sampled before any cancer treatment. The source is a female donor older than 55 with stage I lung adenocarcinoma. Both conserved end residues are part of each CDR3. The order of the fields is clone size, V gene, D gene, J gene, CDR3 protein, CDR3 DNA. A D gene is named only where the DNA matches it firmly. Not all rows give a size; the values are once, few, many and, for expanded clones, a class.

NA	TRBV15	TRBD1	TRBJ1-5	CATSTQYGTASQPQHF	TGTGCCACCAGCACACAATATGGGACAGCCTCTCAGCCCCAGCATTTT
NA	TRBV11-2	NA	TRBJ2-1	CASSSGYGTYNEQFF	TGTGCCAGCAGCTCAGGGTATGGCACCTACAATGAGCAGTTCTTC
once	TRBV27	NA	TRBJ2-5	CASSRRETQYF	TGTGCCAGCAGTAGGAGAGAGACCCAGTACTTC
NA	TRBV19	NA	TRBJ1-4	CASSIMSNGGEKLFF	TGTGCCAGTAGTATAATGTCAAATGGCGGGGAAAAACTGTTTTTT
few	TRBV30	TRBD1	TRBJ1-1	CAWSRDRRLAFF	TGTGCCTGGTCCCGGGACAGAAGACTTGCTTTCTTT
NA	TRBV9	NA	TRBJ1-6	CASSVEAEGYNSPLHF	TGTGCCAGCAGCGTAGAGGCAGAGGGCTATAATTCACCCCTCCACTTT
NA	TRBV19	NA	TRBJ2-7	CASSINGYEQYF	TGTGCCAGTAGTATAAACGGCTACGAGCAGTACTTC
NA	TRBV28	NA	TRBJ2-3	CASAMDSPTDTQYF	TGTGCCAGCGCTATGGACAGCCCCACAGATACGCAGTATTTT
NA	TRBV30	NA	TRBJ1-1	CAWSALTPGTEAFF	TGTGCCTGGAGTGCGCTCACGCCAGGGACTGAAGCTTTCTTT
NA	TRBV7-3	NA	TRBJ1-2	CASSLELSNSPTF	TGTGCCAGCAGCTTGGAACTCTCGAATAGTCCCACCTTC
NA	TRBV19	TRBD1	TRBJ1-5	CASMGGTGVLGNQPQHF	TGTGCCAGTATGGGCGGGACAGGGGTTTTGGGGAATCAGCCCCAGCATTTT
NA	TRBV7-9	NA	TRBJ1-6	CASSLGQISPLHF	TGTGCCAGCAGCTTAGGGCAGATTTCACCCCTCCACTTT
NA	TRBV27	TRBD2	TRBJ2-7	CASGRSGGAYYEQYF	TGTGCCAGCGGTCGGAGCGGGGGCGCCTACTACGAGCAGTACTTC